This T cell receptor beta chain is drawn from a study of T cells in localized non-small cell lung cancer (dated by TCRdb to 2018 to 2021). General notes on the study: Comparing tumors with uninvolved tumor-adjacent lungs, the study looked at the T cell repertoires of fewer than 250 patients with early-stage NSCLC. The mean age of the NSCLC patients was about 67 years, with approximately 130 men and 85 to 110 women. All 230 or so NSCLC patients in the cohort were treatment-naive and had localized lung tumors that were resected. What the authors observed across the whole study: A median of around 50 of the top 100 tumor clones were detected in paired uninvolved adjacent lung, and some 28 of these tumor clones were also found among the top 100 clones of the paired uninvolved adjacent lung. Uninvolved tumor-adjacent lung showed the highest T cell clonality, higher than tumor, which suggests more focused antigenic responses in the uninvolved tumor-adjacent lung. Because the study design was exploratory, TCR variables were selected using unadjusted p-values without false-discovery rate correction. Because multi-region tumor sequencing was not done, intratumor heterogeneity could not be ruled out. Longer overall survival was associated with higher blood T cell density, whereas shorter survival was associated with higher adjacent-lung clonality.

This clone qualifies as medium-sized (0.01 to 0.1%). It lacks a known antigen. One base away there is no much larger clone; base qualities are not given. At diagnosis, tumor, uninvolved tumor-adjacent lung and peripheral blood were collected and then preserved as a mix of FFPE and fresh-frozen material. The CDR3 runs 14 amino acids, cysteine and phenylalanine included. The retained sequence is limited to the CDR3, 42 bases, with the frame set at the first base. CDR1 and CDR2 (MNHGY, SAAAGT) derive from the germline V gene. V drops 6 bases and J drops 1 base, leaving 12 bases in between. TCR beta CDR3 regions were sequenced from DNA using the immunoSEQ Assay. Per the authors' processing: To compute T cell density, TCR beta template counts were normalized to usable DNA, which was estimated by amplifying housekeeping genes. Using the preseqR package, richness was estimated by extrapolating to 120,000 templates for tissue samples and 400,000 templates for PBMC samples. Clonality was calculated as one minus Pielou's evenness. Tissue-enriched TCRs were identified through differential abundance testing performed on productive amino-acid clonotypes, with a minimum total count of 5 and an alpha of 0.1. The Jaccard Index and the Morisita Overlap Index were used to measure how much the repertoires overlapped between compartments. GLIPH grouped TCR beta CDR3s together with public tetramer-defined viral CDR3s, and a viral motif had to include at least three viral sequences and also show V-gene enrichment. Entries here come from immuneACCESS through TCRdb and include only in-frame sequences with V and J called. Some clones fail to appear in such tables; in the studies checked, an unresolved V gene covers under half of the shortfall, and the cause of the remainder is unknown. The D gene and trimming were derived from the DNA, and the V and J assignments and clone size from that table. Recorded for this sample are 4,500 to 5,000 clones; approximately 30% of them occurred a single time. About a tenth of the sample is held by the ten biggest clonotypes.

The sample in question was lung tumor tissue, obtained before any cancer treatment. Rearrangement joined TRBV6-8 to TRBJ1-1, with the identity of the D gene unclear. The clonotype comes from a woman aged 40 to 75 with stage II squamous cell lung carcinoma. The CDR3 is CASRTSWANTEAFF. Here is the DNA: TGTGCCAGCAGGACAAGTTGGGCGAACACTGAAGCTTTCTTT.